This T cell receptor beta chain is drawn from a study of cytomegalovirus exposure and HLA in healthy donors. This clone was observed a handful of times. The antigen is not known. From germline, CDR1 is MNHEY and CDR2 SMNVEV (reference sequence). The CDR3 sequence is 15 residues long. Trimming took 3 bases from V and 0 from J, leaving 9 bases between them. Notes on the study in general: The study listed roughly 160 cytomegalovirus-associated TCR beta chains. The authors excluded some V segments, including TRBV6-2 and TRBV6-3, as indistinguishable.

The PCR made use of 60 Vbeta and 13 Jbeta primers. Per the original methods: Later work found 80 million or so unique TCR beta chains, with some 11 million shared. Profiling relied on immunoSEQ multiplex PCR, and the TCRdb table lists in-frame clones only, not all of them. V and J calls and clone size are those listed in that table; D and trimming were worked out from the DNA. The sample carries some 150,000 clones, roughly four fifths recorded once. The chain carries TRBV27 and TRBJ2-1; no reliable D call. This TCR was sampled from a woman in her forties or fifties in good health and CMV-seronegative. The specimen was PBMCs. The CDR3 sequence is CASSFGGSSYNEQFF. Here the CDR3 DNA reads TGTGCCAGCAGTTTCGGCGGCAGCTCCTACAATGAGCAGTTCTTC.